This TCR beta chain was retrieved from a study of blood T cell repertoires in COVID-19. The overall study: Donors in the United States, Italy and Spain gave samples during acute or convalescent COVID-19. In each case, the material was cDNA or gDNA derived from T cells, B-cell-depleted T cells, or PBMCs.

V lost 3 bases and J lost 7, with 10 bases in between. This CDR3 has 14 amino acids. From germline, CDR1 is MNHEY and CDR2 SMNVEV (reference sequence). In the original analysis: Amplifying reference gene primers gave estimates of nucleated cell counts. Sequenced by immunoSEQ multiplex PCR; TCRdb stores in-frame clones only, minus some. V and J calls and clone size are copied from that table; D and trimming were computed from the DNA. The sample has 45,000 to 60,000 clones, 84% seen once. The source is an elderly woman with acute or convalescent COVID-19. The genes are TRBV27 and TRBJ1-6; D is unresolved. The sequencing sample was made of peripheral blood. The CDR3 loop reads CASSFGRGNSPLHF. The CDR3 nucleotides read TGTGCCAGCAGTTTTGGCAGAGGGAATTCACCCCTCCACTTT.